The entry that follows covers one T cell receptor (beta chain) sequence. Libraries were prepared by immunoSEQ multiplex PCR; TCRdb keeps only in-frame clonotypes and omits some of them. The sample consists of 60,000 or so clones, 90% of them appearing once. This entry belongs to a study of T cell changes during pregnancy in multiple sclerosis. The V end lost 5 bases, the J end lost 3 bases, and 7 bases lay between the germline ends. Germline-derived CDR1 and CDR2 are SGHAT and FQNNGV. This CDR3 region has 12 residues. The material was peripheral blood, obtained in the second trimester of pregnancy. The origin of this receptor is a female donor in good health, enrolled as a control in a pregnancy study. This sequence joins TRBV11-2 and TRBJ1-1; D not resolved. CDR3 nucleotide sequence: TGTGCCAGCAGCCCCCAGGACACTGAAGCTTTCTTT. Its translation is CASSPQDTEAFF.